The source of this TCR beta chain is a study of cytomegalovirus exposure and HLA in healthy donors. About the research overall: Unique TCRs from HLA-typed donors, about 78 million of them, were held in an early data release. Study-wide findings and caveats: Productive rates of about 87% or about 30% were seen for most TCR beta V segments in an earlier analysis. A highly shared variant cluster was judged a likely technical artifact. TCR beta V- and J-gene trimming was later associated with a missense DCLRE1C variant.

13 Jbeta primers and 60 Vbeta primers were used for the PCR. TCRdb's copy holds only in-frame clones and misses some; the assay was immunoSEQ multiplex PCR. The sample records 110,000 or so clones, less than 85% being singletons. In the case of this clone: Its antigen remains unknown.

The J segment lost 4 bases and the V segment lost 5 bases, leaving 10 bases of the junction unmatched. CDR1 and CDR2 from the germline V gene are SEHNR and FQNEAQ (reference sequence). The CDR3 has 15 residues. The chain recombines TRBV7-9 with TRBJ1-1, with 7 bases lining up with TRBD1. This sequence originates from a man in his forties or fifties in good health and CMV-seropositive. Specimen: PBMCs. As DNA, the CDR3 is TGTGCCAGCAGCCCCGGGAGAGCAGGGGGCACTGAAGCTTTCTTT. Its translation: CASSPGRAGGTEAFF.